This entry describes one TCR beta chain. The CDR3 spans 13 residues. Germline values: CDR1 SNHLY, CDR2 FYNNEI. V shed 6 bases, J shed 5 bases, and the junction held 5 bases outside the gene matches. Exposed volunteers were people who met a COVID-19 case within 2 weeks before study entry. Generated by immunoSEQ multiplex PCR, the TCRdb table keeps only in-frame clones and is missing some. The data show roughly 190,000 clones, over 80% seen once. The data are from a study of blood T cell repertoires in COVID-19. The wider study: Italy, Spain and the United States were the sources of the convalescent and acute COVID-19 samples. Nucleic acid was either cDNA or gDNA, and it came from T cells, B-cell-depleted T cells, or PBMCs.

Sequencing used PBMCs or T cells enriched from blood (not recorded which). V gene TRBV2 combines with J gene TRBJ1-2; 8 bases fit TRBD1. This receptor was identified in a woman younger than 45 who had been exposed to COVID-19. The CDR3 sequence: CASSAGGEYGYTF. The CDR3 bases are TGTGCCAGCAGCGCAGGGGGCGAGTATGGCTACACCTTC.